Listed below are T cell receptor beta chains from one sample, sequenced in a study of blood T cell repertoires in COVID-19. The repertoire was sequenced with immunoSEQ multiplex PCR; TCRdb's copy has only in-frame clones and lacks some. This sample has roughly 300,000 clones; around 88% occur once, and the top ten carry about 1.6%. Sequencing input: peripheral blood. The receptors were sampled from a woman aged 50 to 60 with acute or convalescent COVID-19. Both conserved end residues are part of each CDR3. D genes are given only for firm matches. The size field is filled for only some rows; it gives once, few, many or a size class.

D | J | size | V | DNA | CDR3
- | TRBJ2-1 | - | TRBV7-2 | TGTGCCAGCAGCTTAATGGGGGCCGAATACAATGAGCAGTTCTTC | CASSLMGAEYNEQFF
- | TRBJ1-5 | - | TRBV11-2 | TGTGCCAGCAGCTTAGCGGGGGGCGGGCAGCCCCAGCATTTT | CASSLAGGGQPQHF
TRBD1 | TRBJ2-7 | - | TRBV28 | TGTGCCAGCAGTCTACAGGGGGCAGGGGAGCAGTACTTC | CASSLQGAGEQYF
- | TRBJ1-6 | - | TRBV9 | TGTGCCAGCAGCCCATCATCCCGGAATTCACCCCTCCACTTT | CASSPSSRNSPLHF
- | TRBJ1-1 | - | TRBV4-3 | TGCGCCAGCAGCCAAGATAGGAGGGGCTTCGGAGCTTTCTTT | CASSQDRRGFGAFF
- | TRBJ1-6 | - | TRBV5-1 | TGCGCCAGCAGCGTATCAGGGAATTCACCCCTCCACTTT | CASSVSGNSPLHF
TRBD1 | TRBJ1-1 | - | TRBV11-3 | TGTGCCAGCAGCTTAGGGACAGGGTCTGAAGCTTTCTTT | CASSLGTGSEAFF
TRBD2 | TRBJ2-7 | - | TRBV18 | TGTGCCAGCTCACCTGGCGGGACTAGCGGTTACGAGCAGTACTTC | CASSPGGTSGYEQYF
TRBD1 | TRBJ1-4 | few | TRBV9 | TGTGCCAGCAGCGGCAGACAGGGGGTTATTAATGAAAAACTGTTTTTT | CASSGRQGVINEKLFF
- | TRBJ2-1 | - | TRBV28 | TGTGCCAGCAGTTTAGAGGGAGTCTATGAGCAGTTCTTC | CASSLEGVYEQFF
- | TRBJ2-1 | - | TRBV24-1 | TGTGCCACCAGTGATCCGACCCTGCCAGGGAAGGGGGAAATTCCCTACAATGAGCAGTTCTTC | CATSDPTLPGKGEIPYNEQFF
- | TRBJ1-5 | few | TRBV27 | TGTGCCAGCAGTTTAAACCAGGGAAGCAATCAGCCCCAGCATTTT | CASSLNQGSNQPQHF
- | TRBJ1-5 | - | TRBV19 | TGTGCCAGTAGTATAAGACCCTTCGGAGCAGCAAATCAGCCCCAGCATTTT | CASSIRPFGAANQPQHF
- | TRBJ2-7 | - | TRBV30 | TGTGCCTGGGGACGGCTAGAGGCGGGAGAGCAGTACTTC | CAWGRLEAGEQYF
- | TRBJ1-4 | - | TRBV4-2 | TGTGCCAGCAGCCAAGTTTCTATTAGACAGGAAGCTGAAAAACTGTTTTTT | CASSQVSIRQEAEKLFF
TRBD1 | TRBJ2-1 | - | TRBV6-6 | TGTGCCAGCAGGACATCTGGGACAGGGTACCACAATGAGCAGTTCTTC | CASRTSGTGYHNEQFF
TRBD1 | TRBJ1-2 | - | TRBV5-4 | TGTGCCAGCAGCACCCCAACAGGGGGCATCGTCTCTGGCTACACCTTC | CASSTPTGGIVSGYTF
- | TRBJ1-6 | - | TRBV18 | TGTGCCAGCTCACCAGTCGGACACCGACCCCCATCTCTCCACTTT | CASSPVGHRPPSLHF
- | TRBJ2-7 | - | TRBV5-1 | TGCGCCAGCAGGAGCCAGGGGTTAGGCTACGAGCAGTACTTC | CASRSQGLGYEQYF
TRBD1 | TRBJ2-3 | once | TRBV28 | TGTGCCAGCAGTTTGAGAGGGGGCCCAGATACGCAGTATTTT | CASSLRGGPDTQYF
TRBD2 | TRBJ2-4 | - | TRBV7-2 | TGTGCCAGCAGCTCGCCCGGGACTAGCGGAAACAAAAACATTCAGTACTTC | CASSSPGTSGNKNIQYF
TRBD1 | TRBJ2-5 | - | TRBV7-9 | TGTGCCAGCAGCTTTAGGGCGGACAGGGGGCAAGAGACCCAGTACTTC | CASSFRADRGQETQYF
TRBD2 | TRBJ2-1 | - | TRBV15 | TGTGCCACCAGCAGAGATGGCGGGAGCTATGGTGGGCAGTTCTTC | CATSRDGGSYGGQFF
TRBD1 | TRBJ1-2 | once | TRBV18 | TGTGCCAGCTCACCTCAGGGGGCTCGGATCTATGGCTACACCTTC | CASSPQGARIYGYTF
- | TRBJ2-7 | - | TRBV2 | TGTGCCAGCAGAGGACCCAACAGGGCGAGTGCCTACGAGCAGTACTTC | CASRGPNRASAYEQYF
- | TRBJ1-4 | - | TRBV2 | TGTGCCAGCAGTGAGACACGGAATGAAAAACTGTTTTTT | CASSETRNEKLFF
- | TRBJ2-7 | - | TRBV19 | TGTGCCAGTAGGCGAACAGGGGGGGGGTACGAGCAGTACTTC | CASRRTGGGYEQYF
TRBD1 | TRBJ1-1 | - | TRBV28 | TGTGCCAGCAGCGATCCCCGCGGGACAGGGTTGAACACTGAAGCTTTCTTT | CASSDPRGTGLNTEAFF
- | TRBJ2-1 | few | TRBV11-2 | TGTGCCAGCAGCTTAGTATCAGGGCGATACAATGAGCAGTTCTTC | CASSLVSGRYNEQFF
- | TRBJ1-5 | - | TRBV15 | TGTGCCACCAGCAGAGAGGGTAGAGGGGGACAGCCCCAGCATTTT | CATSREGRGGQPQHF
- | TRBJ2-3 | - | TRBV7-9 | TGTGCCAGCAGCTTAGGGGCGAGCACAGATACGCAGTATTTT | CASSLGASTDTQYF
- | TRBJ2-7 | - | TRBV29-1 | TGCAGCGTTGAAGGGCCCTACGAGCAGTACTTC | CSVEGPYEQYF
- | TRBJ2-2 | once | TRBV6-5 | TGTGCCAGCAGCGGACAGCTGAACACCGGGGAGCTGTTTTTT | CASSGQLNTGELFF
- | TRBJ1-3 | - | TRBV7-8 | TGTGCCAGCAAAACAGGGCAGGGAAACACCATATATTTT | CASKTGQGNTIYF
TRBD2 | TRBJ2-1 | - | TRBV7-7 | TGTGCTAGCAGCCCCGGACTAGCGCAGAACAATGAGCAGTTCTTC | CASSPGLAQNNEQFF
- | TRBJ2-1 | - | TRBV6-1 | TGTGCCAGCAGTGAAACCGGAGAGAAGCAGTTCTTC | CASSETGEKQFF
- | TRBJ2-7 | - | TRBV27 | TGTGCCAGCAGTTTTTTGGGACTTAAGTCGGAGCAGTACTTC | CASSFLGLKSEQYF
TRBD1 | TRBJ1-4 | - | TRBV7-9 | TGTGCCAGCAGCCGGGGACAGGTAGTAGAAAAACTGTTTTTT | CASSRGQVVEKLFF
TRBD2 | TRBJ2-7 | - | TRBV10-3 | TGTGCCATCAGTGGGTCAGCGGGAGGGAACGAGCAGTACTTC | CAISGSAGGNEQYF
TRBD1 | TRBJ2-3 | - | TRBV18 | TGTGCCAGCTCACCTCAAGGGGGCCGTTGGGCAGATACGCAGTATTTT | CASSPQGGRWADTQYF
TRBD2 | TRBJ2-3 | - | TRBV28 | TGTGCCAGCAGTTTTTTCGGGAGGAAGCTGAATACGCAGTATTTT | CASSFFGRKLNTQYF
- | TRBJ2-5 | once | TRBV5-6 | TGTGCCAGCAGCTCAGGACCTGTTTCAGGGCGGGAGACCCAGTACTTC | CASSSGPVSGRETQYF
- | TRBJ1-1 | - | TRBV7-9 | TGTGCCAGCAGCGAACGAGGGAATAGTGAAGCTTTCTTT | CASSERGNSEAFF
- | TRBJ2-7 | - | TRBV5-1 | TGCGCCAGCACCTCATACCCAGCAGCGAGCGAGCAGTACTTC | CASTSYPAASEQYF
- | TRBJ2-1 | - | TRBV27 | TGTGCCAGCAGTTTAAGCAGGGGTTACGAGCAGTTCTTC | CASSLSRGYEQFF
TRBD1 | TRBJ1-4 | - | TRBV9 | TGTGCCAGCAGCGCCCAGTCCCGGGACAGGGGGTCAGGGGAAAAACTGTTTTTT | CASSAQSRDRGSGEKLFF
- | TRBJ1-5 | - | TRBV19 | TGTGCCAGTAGTATAGTGCGGGGTTTAAGCAATCAGCCCCAGCATTTT | CASSIVRGLSNQPQHF
TRBD1 | TRBJ1-6 | - | TRBV7-3 | TGTGCCAGCAGCCCACAGGGGGGCCAGGCACCCCTCCACTTT | CASSPQGGQAPLHF
- | TRBJ2-5 | - | TRBV1 | TGCACCAGCAGCCATTCAGCCCAGACTAGCGGGAGTTGTGAGACCCAGTACTTC | CTSSHSAQTSGSCETQYF
TRBD1 | TRBJ2-7 | - | TRBV25-1 | TGTGCCAGCAGTGAATTCGGGACAGGGAATGACGAGCAGTACTTC | CASSEFGTGNDEQYF
- | TRBJ2-7 | - | TRBV7-9 | TGTGCCAGCAGTTATGTCAGCTACGAGCAGTACTTC | CASSYVSYEQYF